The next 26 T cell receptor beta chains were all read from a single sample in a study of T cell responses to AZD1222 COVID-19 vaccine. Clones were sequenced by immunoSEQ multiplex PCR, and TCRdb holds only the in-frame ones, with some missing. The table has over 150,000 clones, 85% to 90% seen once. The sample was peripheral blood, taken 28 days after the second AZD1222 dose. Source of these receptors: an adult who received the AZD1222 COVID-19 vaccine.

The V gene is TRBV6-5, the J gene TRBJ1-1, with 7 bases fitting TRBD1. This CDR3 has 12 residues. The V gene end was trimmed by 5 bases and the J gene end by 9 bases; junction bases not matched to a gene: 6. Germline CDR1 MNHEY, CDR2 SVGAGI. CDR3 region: CASSRGQAQAFF. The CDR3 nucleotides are TGTGCCAGCAGTCGTGGACAGGCCCAAGCTTTCTTT.

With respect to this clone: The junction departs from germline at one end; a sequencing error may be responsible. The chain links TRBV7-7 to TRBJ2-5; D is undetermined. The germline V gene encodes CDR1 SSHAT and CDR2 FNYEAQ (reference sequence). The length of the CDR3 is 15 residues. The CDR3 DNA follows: TGTGCTAGCAGCCCCGGCCATACGGGTCAAGAGACCCAGTACTTC. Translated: CASSPGHTGQETQYF.

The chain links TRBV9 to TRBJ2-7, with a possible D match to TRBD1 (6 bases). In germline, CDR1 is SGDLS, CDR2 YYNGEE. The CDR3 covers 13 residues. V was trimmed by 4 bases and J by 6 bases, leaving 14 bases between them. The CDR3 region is CASSLAQGTEQYF. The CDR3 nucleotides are TGTGCCAGCAGCCTCGCACAGGGAACCGAGCAGTACTTC. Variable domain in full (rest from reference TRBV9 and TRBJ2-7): DSGVTQTPKHLITATGQRVTLRCSPRSGDLSVYWYQQSLDQGLQFLIQYYNGEERAKGNILERFSAQQFPDLHSELNLSSLELGDSALYFCASSLAQGTEQYFGPGTRLTVT.

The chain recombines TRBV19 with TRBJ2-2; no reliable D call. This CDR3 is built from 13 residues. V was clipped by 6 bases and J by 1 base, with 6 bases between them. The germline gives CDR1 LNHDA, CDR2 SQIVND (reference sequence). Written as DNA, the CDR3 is TGTGCCAGTAGGAAACAGAACACCGGGGAGCTGTTTTTT. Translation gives CASRKQNTGELFF.

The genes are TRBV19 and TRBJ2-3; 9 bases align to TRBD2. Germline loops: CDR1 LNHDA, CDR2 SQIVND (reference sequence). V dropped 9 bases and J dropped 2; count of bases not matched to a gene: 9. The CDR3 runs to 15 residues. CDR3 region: CASSRLAVTTDTQYF. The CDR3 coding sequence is TGTGCCAGCTCTCGACTAGCGGTAACCACAGATACGCAGTATTTT.

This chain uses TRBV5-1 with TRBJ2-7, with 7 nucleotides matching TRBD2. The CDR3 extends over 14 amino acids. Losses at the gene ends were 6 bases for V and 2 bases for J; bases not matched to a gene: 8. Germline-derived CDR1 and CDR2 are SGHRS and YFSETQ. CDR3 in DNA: TGCGCCAGCAAGAGCGGGGTCCTGCCCTACGAGCAGTACTTC. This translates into CASKSGVLPYEQYF.

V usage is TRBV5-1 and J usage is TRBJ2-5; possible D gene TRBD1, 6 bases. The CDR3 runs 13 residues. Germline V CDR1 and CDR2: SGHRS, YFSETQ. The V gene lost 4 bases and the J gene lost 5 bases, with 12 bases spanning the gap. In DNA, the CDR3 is TGCGCCAGCAGCATGACAGGCGGGGAGACCCAGTACTTC. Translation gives CASSMTGGETQYF.

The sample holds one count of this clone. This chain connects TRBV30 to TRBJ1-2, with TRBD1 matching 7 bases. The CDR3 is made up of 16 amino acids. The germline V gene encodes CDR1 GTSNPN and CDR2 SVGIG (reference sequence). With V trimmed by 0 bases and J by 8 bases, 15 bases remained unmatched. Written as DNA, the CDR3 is TGTGCCTGGAGTGTCGAGATTTCTGGGACAGTGAGCGGCTACACCTTC. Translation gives CAWSVEISGTVSGYTF.

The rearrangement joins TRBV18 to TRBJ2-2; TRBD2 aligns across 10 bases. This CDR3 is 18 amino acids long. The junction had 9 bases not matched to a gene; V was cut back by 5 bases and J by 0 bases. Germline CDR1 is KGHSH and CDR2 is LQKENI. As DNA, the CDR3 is TGTGCCAGCTCATCACAAGCGGGGGGGCTCGCGAACACCGGGGAGCTGTTTTTT. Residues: CASSSQAGGLANTGELFF.

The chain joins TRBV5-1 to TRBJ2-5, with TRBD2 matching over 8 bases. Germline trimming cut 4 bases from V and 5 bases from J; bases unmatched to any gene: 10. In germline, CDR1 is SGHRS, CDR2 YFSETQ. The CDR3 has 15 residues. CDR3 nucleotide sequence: TGCGCCAGCAGCCGGTGGAGCGGGGGCGGGGAGACCCAGTACTTC. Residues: CASSRWSGGGETQYF.

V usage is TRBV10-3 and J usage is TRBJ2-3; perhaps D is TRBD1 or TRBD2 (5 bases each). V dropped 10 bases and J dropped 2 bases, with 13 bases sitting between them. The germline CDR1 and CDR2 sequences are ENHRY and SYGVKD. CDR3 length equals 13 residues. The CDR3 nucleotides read TGTGCCAGCAATGGGGGAATCACAGATACGCAGTATTTT. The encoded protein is CASNGGITDTQYF.

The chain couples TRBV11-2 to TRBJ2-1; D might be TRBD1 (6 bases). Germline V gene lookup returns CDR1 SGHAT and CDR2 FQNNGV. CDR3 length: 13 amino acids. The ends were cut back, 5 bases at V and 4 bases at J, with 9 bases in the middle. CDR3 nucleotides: TGTGCCAGCAGCACCCAGGGGTACAATGAGCAGTTCTTC. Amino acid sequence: CASSTQGYNEQFF.

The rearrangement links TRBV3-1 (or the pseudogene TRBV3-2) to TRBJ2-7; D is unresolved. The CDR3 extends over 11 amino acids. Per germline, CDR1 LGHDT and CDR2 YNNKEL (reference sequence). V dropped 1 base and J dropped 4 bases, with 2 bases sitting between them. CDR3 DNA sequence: TGTGCCAGCAGCCAAGCATACGAGCAGTACTTC. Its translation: CASSQAYEQYF.

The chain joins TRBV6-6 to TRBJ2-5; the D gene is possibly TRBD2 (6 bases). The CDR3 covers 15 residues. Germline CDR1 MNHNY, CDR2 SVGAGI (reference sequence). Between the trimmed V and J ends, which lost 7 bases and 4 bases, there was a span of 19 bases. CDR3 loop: CASNPGLAYGETQYF. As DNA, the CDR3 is TGTGCCAGCAACCCGGGACTGGCTTACGGAGAGACCCAGTACTTC.

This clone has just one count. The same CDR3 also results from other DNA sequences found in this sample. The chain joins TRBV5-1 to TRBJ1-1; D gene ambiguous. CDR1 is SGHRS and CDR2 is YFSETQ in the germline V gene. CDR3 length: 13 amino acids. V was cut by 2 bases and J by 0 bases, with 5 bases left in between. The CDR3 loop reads CASSFTLNTEAFF. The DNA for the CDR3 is TGCGCCAGCAGCTTTACACTGAACACTGAAGCTTTCTTT.

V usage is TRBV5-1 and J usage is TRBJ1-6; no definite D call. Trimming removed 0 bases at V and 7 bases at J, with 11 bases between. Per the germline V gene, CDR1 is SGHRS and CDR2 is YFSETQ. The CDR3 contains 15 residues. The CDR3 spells CASSLAGEENSPLHF. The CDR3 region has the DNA TGCGCCAGCAGCTTGGCCGGGGAAGAGAATTCACCCCTCCACTTT.

In nucleotides, the CDR3 is TGTGCCAGCAGTTTAGAGGCAGGGGGAGAGCAGTACTTC. The encoded protein is CASSLEAGGEQYF. The chain links TRBV12-3 or TRBV12-4 to TRBJ2-7; TRBD1 agrees at 7 bases. The CDR3 is 13 residues long. The trim removed 1 base at V and 7 bases at J, leaving 4 bases unmatched.

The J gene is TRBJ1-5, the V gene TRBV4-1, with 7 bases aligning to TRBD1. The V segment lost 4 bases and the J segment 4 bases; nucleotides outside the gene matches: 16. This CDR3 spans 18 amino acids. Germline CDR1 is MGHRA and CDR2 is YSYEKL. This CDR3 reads CASSLTGVGGVLNQPQHF. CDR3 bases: TGCGCCAGCAGCCTAACAGGGGTAGGGGGTGTATTGAATCAGCCCCAGCATTTT.

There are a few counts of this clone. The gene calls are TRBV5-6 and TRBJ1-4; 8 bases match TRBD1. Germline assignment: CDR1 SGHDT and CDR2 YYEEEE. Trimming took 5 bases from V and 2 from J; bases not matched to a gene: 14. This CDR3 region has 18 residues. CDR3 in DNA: TGTGCCAGCAGAAGTATGGACAGGGAATCGGCGACTAATGAAAAACTGTTTTTT. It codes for CASRSMDRESATNEKLFF.

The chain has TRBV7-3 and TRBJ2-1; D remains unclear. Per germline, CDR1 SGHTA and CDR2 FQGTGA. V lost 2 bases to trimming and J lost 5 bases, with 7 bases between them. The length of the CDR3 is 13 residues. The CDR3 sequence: CASSLAGHNEQFF. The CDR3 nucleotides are TGTGCCAGCAGCTTAGCAGGACACAATGAGCAGTTCTTC. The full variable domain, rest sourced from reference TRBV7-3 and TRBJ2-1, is GAGVSQTPSNKVTEKGKYVELRCDPISGHTALYWYRQSLGQGPEFLIYFQGTGAADDSGLPNDRFFAVRPEGSVSTLKIQRTERGDSAVYLCASSLAGHNEQFFGPGTRLTVL.

The DNA of the CDR3 is TGTGCCAGCTCACGGTTCGGGACAGGCCAGGGAGGAAGAGAGCAGTTCTTC. This encodes CASSRFGTGQGGREQFF. The chain carries TRBV18 and TRBJ2-1; TRBD1 matches at 8 bases. The length of the CDR3 is 17 residues. J gave up 10 bases and V 4 bases, and 18 bases lay outside the gene matches. Germline assignment: CDR1 KGHSH and CDR2 LQKENI.

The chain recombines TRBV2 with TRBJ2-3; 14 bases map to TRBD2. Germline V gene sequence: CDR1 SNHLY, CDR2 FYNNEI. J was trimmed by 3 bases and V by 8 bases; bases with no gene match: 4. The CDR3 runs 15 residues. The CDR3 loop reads CASVRLAGGTDTQYF. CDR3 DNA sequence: TGTGCCAGCGTCAGACTAGCGGGGGGGACAGATACGCAGTATTTT.

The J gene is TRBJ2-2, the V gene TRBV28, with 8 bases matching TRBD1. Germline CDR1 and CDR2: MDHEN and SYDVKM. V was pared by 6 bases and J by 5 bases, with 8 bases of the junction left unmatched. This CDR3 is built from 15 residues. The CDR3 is CASSSRTGRTGELFF. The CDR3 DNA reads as TGTGCCAGCAGCTCCCGGACAGGGAGGACCGGGGAGCTGTTTTTT.

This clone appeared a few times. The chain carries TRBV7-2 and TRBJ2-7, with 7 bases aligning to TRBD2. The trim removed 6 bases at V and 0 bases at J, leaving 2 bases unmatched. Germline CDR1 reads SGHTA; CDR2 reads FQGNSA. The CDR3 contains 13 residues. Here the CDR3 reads CASRLASSYEQYF. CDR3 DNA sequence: TGTGCCAGCAGACTAGCGAGCTCCTACGAGCAGTACTTC.

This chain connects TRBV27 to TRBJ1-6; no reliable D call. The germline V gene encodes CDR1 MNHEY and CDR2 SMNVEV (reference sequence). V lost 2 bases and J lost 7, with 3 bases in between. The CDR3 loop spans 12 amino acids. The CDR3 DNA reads TGTGCCAGCAGTTTAACCAATTCACCCCTCCACTTT. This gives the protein CASSLTNSPLHF.

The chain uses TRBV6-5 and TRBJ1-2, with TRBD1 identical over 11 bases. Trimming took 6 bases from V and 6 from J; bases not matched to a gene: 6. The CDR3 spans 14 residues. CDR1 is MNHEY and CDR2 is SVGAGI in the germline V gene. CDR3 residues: CASRIGQGAHGYTF. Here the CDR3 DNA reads TGTGCCAGCAGAATAGGACAGGGGGCTCATGGCTACACCTTC.